Included here is one T cell receptor beta chain sequence, with context. The clone's antigen remains unknown. No base quality information exists; no much larger clone differs at one position. This entry is derived from a study of PD-1 blockade in classical Hodgkin lymphoma (dated by TCRdb to 2018 to 2021). Notes on the research overall: A peripheral blood immune signature of response to PD-1 blockade in classical Hodgkin lymphoma was defined using TCR beta sequencing and CyTOF. Study-level results and caveats: The study was limited to a single clinical trial cohort, and causes of repertoire differences, possibly disease activity or prior therapy, remained undefined. Baseline TCR diversity was reported to be lower in newly diagnosed patients than in healthy donors, and even lower in relapsed/refractory patients.

What the time point label conveys for this sample: newly diagnosed, previously untreated cHL patient sample. As a comparison group for the relapsed/refractory trial patients, PBMCs from patients with newly diagnosed, previously untreated classical Hodgkin lymphoma were sequenced. Peripheral blood was collected in 8 mL Vacutainer Cell Preparation Tubes, from which PBMCs were isolated by centrifugation and then cryopreserved. CDR1 and CDR2 are read off the germline V gene (reference sequence) as SEHNR and FQNEAQ. V drops 5 bases and J drops 5 bases, leaving 13 bases in between. Measured from the cysteine to the phenylalanine, the CDR3 is 14 residues long. Kept here is only the CDR3 DNA, which spans 42 bases and is read in frame from base 1. The Qiagen DNeasy kit was used to extract genomic DNA from unsorted PBMCs and from the negatively selected CD4+ and CD8+ fractions. TCR beta CDR3 regions were amplified by immunoSEQ multiplex PCR using primers annealing to V and J segments. Amplification bias was minimized using a synthetic immune receptor repertoire, and residual bias was removed computationally after sequencing. In the authors' own workflow: Repertoire diversity was quantified as the Shannon entropy index using custom Python scripts. Unsorted, CD4+ and CD8+ repertoires were analyzed separately, except in combined analyses where CD4+ and CD8+ sequences were merged in silico. Here the immuneACCESS table is served through TCRdb, limited to in-frame sequences with V and J called. Missing clones are a known gap in these copies; in checked studies unresolved V genes cover under half, and the rest lacks a known reason. Clonal size and the V and J genes are those of that table, whereas D and trimming came from the DNA. The sample table shows tens of thousands of clones, and 90% to 95% are seen once. Of the sample, roughly 2.5% falls within the top ten clones.

The V and J segments used are TRBV7-9 and TRBJ2-1; 5 matching bases give a weak D call of TRBD1. The origin of this receptor is a human donor with classical Hodgkin lymphoma. The source material was peripheral blood mononuclear cells (PBMCs). The CDR3 region: CASSRLKGNNEQFF. In nucleotide form, the sequence is TGTGCCAGCAGCAGGTTGAAGGGGAACAATGAGCAGTTCTTC.